A selection of T cell receptor beta chains follows, all from one sample in a study of CD8 T cells in ankylosing spondylitis. TCRdb itself ran the 5' RACE reads through MiXCR, one entry per CDR3 protein. The repertoire holds around 120,000 distinct CDR3 sequences, with 24% as singletons. Material for sequencing was synovial fluid, either unsorted or a sorted T cell fraction (not recorded which). Receptors were obtained from a male donor with ankylosing spondylitis. Each CDR3 is given with its conserved first and last residue. A D gene is named only where the DNA matches it firmly. Clone size is stated in some rows and not others, as once, few, many or a class when expanded.

v_gene	len	abundance	d_gene	j_gene	CDR3aa	CDR3nt
TRBV10-3	16	-	-	TRBJ2-3	CAISEFNRTGTDTQYF	TGTGCCATCAGTGAGTTTAACAGGACTGGCACAGATACGCAGTATTTT
TRBV29-1	12	-	-	TRBJ2-5	CSAGGSKETQYF	TGCAGCGCCGGGGGTTCTAAAGAGACCCAGTACTTC
TRBV12-3/TRBV12-4	13	-	-	TRBJ2-3	CASSPDRFNTQYF	TGTGCCAGCAGTCCAGACAGGTTCAATACGCAGTATTTT
TRBV7-2	15	medium-sized	-	TRBJ1-5	CASSLVAQNNQPQHF	TGTGCCAGCAGCTTAGTCGCACAGAACAATCAGCCCCAGCATTTT
TRBV20-1	15	few	TRBD1	TRBJ1-6	CSARKDRVYNSPLHF	TGCAGTGCTAGAAAGGACAGGGTCTATAATTCACCCCTCCACTTT
TRBV11-3	14	-	TRBD2	TRBJ2-5	CASSVGPSGETQYF	TGTGCCAGCAGCGTCGGACCTAGCGGGGAGACCCAGTACTTC
TRBV5-1	15	many	TRBD2	TRBJ2-5	CASSLGLAGIETQYF	TGCGCCAGCAGCTTGGGGCTAGCGGGGATAGAGACCCAGTACTTC
TRBV7-2	15	few	TRBD2	TRBJ2-5	CASSSGGLAEETQYF	TGTGCCAGCAGCTCCGGGGGACTAGCGGAAGAGACCCAGTACTTC
TRBV15	14	-	-	TRBJ2-3	CATSRDAGTDTQYF	TGTGCCACCAGCAGAGACGCAGGCACAGATACGCAGTATTTT
TRBV28	13	few	-	TRBJ1-3	CASSPPAGNTIYF	TGTGCCAGCAGTCCTCCCGCCGGAAACACCATATATTTT
TRBV5-1	12	few	-	TRBJ2-1	CASSLSEQEQFF	TGCGCCAGCAGCCTCTCTGAACAGGAGCAGTTCTTC
TRBV21-1	13	-	-	TRBJ1-2	CASSNPSPYGYTF	TGTGCCAGCAGCAACCCGAGCCCCTATGGCTACACCTTC
TRBV6-5	17	-	TRBD2	TRBJ2-1	CASSYSLEREAYNEQFF	TGTGCCAGCAGTTACTCCCTCGAGCGGGAGGCCTACAATGAGCAGTTCTTC
TRBV20-1	14	few	-	TRBJ2-3	CSAMGRGRADTQYF	TGCAGTGCTATGGGCAGGGGACGTGCAGATACGCAGTATTTT
TRBV6-5	15	many	TRBD1	TRBJ2-4	CASSYRGQGLDIQYF	TGTGCCAGCAGTTACCGGGGACAGGGTCTGGACATTCAGTACTTC
TRBV6-1	15	few	-	TRBJ2-2	CASSPPGRNTGELFF	TGTGCCAGCAGCCCGCCTGGACGAAACACCGGGGAGCTGTTTTTT
TRBV5-1	16	-	TRBD1	TRBJ2-1	CASSLAGTGSYNEQFF	TGCGCCAGCAGCTTGGCCGGGACAGGGTCCTACAATGAGCAGTTCTTC
TRBV24-1	16	-	TRBD1	TRBJ2-3	CATSDLGTDTTDTQYF	TGTGCCACCAGTGACCTTGGGACAGATACCACAGATACGCAGTATTTT
TRBV5-6	17	few	-	TRBJ2-1	CASSLDTSRGYYNEQFF	TGTGCCAGCAGCTTGGACACCTCGCGGGGATACTACAATGAGCAGTTCTTC
TRBV4-2	14	-	-	TRBJ1-1	CASSPPGGTQKAFF	TGTGCCAGCAGCCCGCCGGGGGGGACCCAAAAAGCTTTCTTT
TRBV7-2	15	-	-	TRBJ2-5	CASSLVRDYQETQYF	TGTGCCAGCAGCTTAGTTAGGGACTACCAAGAGACCCAGTACTTC
TRBV15	12	few	TRBD1	TRBJ2-1	CATSRDRQGEFF	TGTGCCACCAGCAGAGATCGACAGGGGGAGTTCTTC
TRBV20-1	13	few	-	TRBJ1-2	CSATRPGPYGYTF	TGCAGTGCTACCCGCCCGGGTCCTTATGGCTACACCTTC
TRBV5-6	13	-	TRBD2	TRBJ2-3	CASSSGLARPQYF	TGTGCCAGCAGCTCGGGACTAGCAAGACCGCAGTATTTT
TRBV20-1	17	many	-	TRBJ1-2	CSARDPPGQRQLYGYTF	TGCAGTGCTAGAGATCCCCCCGGTCAAAGACAGCTCTATGGCTACACCTTC
TRBV24-1	12	many	-	TRBJ2-1	CATRDGGSGQFF	TGTGCCACCCGGGACGGGGGATCAGGGCAGTTCTTC
TRBV7-2	15	once	-	TRBJ1-1	CASSLVGSKDTEAFF	TGTGCCAGCAGCTTAGTTGGTAGTAAAGACACTGAAGCTTTCTTT
TRBV30	13	many	-	TRBJ2-1	CAWNRDSYNEQFF	TGTGCCTGGAATAGGGATAGCTACAATGAGCAGTTCTTC
TRBV12-3/TRBV12-4	16	-	TRBD2	TRBJ2-1	CASSQSLAGVYNEQFF	TGTGCCAGCAGTCAATCTTTAGCGGGAGTTTATAATGAGCAGTTCTTC
TRBV20-1	20	once	TRBD2	TRBJ2-1	CSARAPAGRRSGRGYNEQFF	TGCAGTGCTAGAGCTCCCGCGGGGCGACGGAGCGGGAGAGGCTACAATGAGCAGTTCTTC
TRBV6-1	14	-	-	TRBJ1-4	CASKAIRVGEKLFF	TGTGCCAGCAAAGCGATCAGGGTGGGCGAAAAACTGTTTTTT
TRBV11-2	13	once	-	TRBJ2-3	CASSYKGQSAQYF	TGTGCCAGCAGCTACAAAGGACAGAGTGCGCAGTATTTT
TRBV3-1	12	few	TRBD1	TRBJ1-1	CASSQGGGKAFF	TGTGCCAGCAGCCAAGGAGGGGGCAAAGCTTTCTTT
TRBV18	13	-	-	TRBJ1-2	CASSLMEDYGYTF	TGTGCCAGCTCACTTATGGAGGACTATGGCTACACCTTC
TRBV6-2/TRBV6-3	13	-	-	TRBJ2-2	CASAARNTGELFF	TGTGCCAGCGCGGCCCGAAACACCGGGGAGCTGTTTTTT
TRBV2	13	-	-	TRBJ2-2	CASSDRETGELFF	TGTGCCAGCAGTGATAGGGAAACCGGGGAGCTGTTTTTT
TRBV9	15	once	-	TRBJ1-6	CASSASEGRGSPLHF	TGTGCCAGCAGCGCCTCGGAGGGTAGGGGATCACCCCTCCACTTT
TRBV10-3	11	-	-	TRBJ2-1	CAIGAYNEQFF	TGTGCCATCGGAGCTTACAATGAGCAGTTCTTC
TRBV28	14	few	-	TRBJ1-2	CASRNPGGYDGYTF	TGTGCCAGCAGAAACCCCGGGGGCTATGATGGCTACACCTTC
TRBV5-1	12	-	-	TRBJ1-6	CASSINNSPLHF	TGCGCCAGCAGCATAAATAATTCACCCCTCCACTTT
TRBV20-1	15	few	TRBD1	TRBJ2-3	CSARGPGSGTDAQYF	TGCAGTGCTAGAGGTCCAGGGTCAGGGACAGATGCGCAGTATTTT
TRBV15	14	few	TRBD1	TRBJ1-1	CATSSPGQGTEAFF	TGTGCCACCAGCAGCCCGGGACAGGGCACTGAAGCTTTCTTT
TRBV7-2	12	once	-	TRBJ2-7	CASKDGPYEQYF	TGTGCCAGCAAAGACGGACCCTACGAGCAGTACTTC
TRBV18	11	many	-	TRBJ2-5	CASSPQETQYF	TGTGCCAGCTCACCGCAAGAGACCCAGTACTTC
TRBV7-9	14	-	TRBD2	TRBJ2-1	CASSLSGNNNEQFF	TGTGCCAGCAGCCTAAGCGGGAATAACAATGAGCAGTTCTTC
TRBV10-3	14	-	TRBD2	TRBJ2-7	CATRLAGETYEQYF	TGTGCCACCAGACTAGCGGGAGAGACCTACGAGCAGTACTTC
TRBV20-1	11	-	-	TRBJ1-4	CSAIQNEKLFF	TGCAGTGCTATCCAGAATGAAAAACTGTTTTTT
TRBV12-5	16	few	TRBD2	TRBJ2-3	CASGGELAGVPDTQYF	TGTGCTAGTGGTGGGGAACTAGCGGGAGTGCCAGATACGCAGTATTTT
TRBV30	15	few	TRBD2	TRBJ2-3	CAWSVSLAGADTQYF	TGTGCCTGGAGTGTAAGTCTAGCGGGAGCAGATACGCAGTATTTT
TRBV5-1	13	few	TRBD1	TRBJ2-1	CASRTGVMYEQFF	TGCGCCAGCCGGACAGGCGTAATGTATGAGCAGTTCTTC
TRBV7-2	17	-	-	TRBJ2-4	CASSPRVSDPGKNIQYF	TGTGCCAGCAGCCCCCGGGTGTCCGACCCTGGCAAAAACATTCAGTACTTC
TRBV21-1	15	-	-	TRBJ1-2	CASSKRDRGEYGYTF	TGTGCCAGCAGCAAAAGGGACAGGGGGGAGTATGGCTACACCTTC
TRBV7-6	14	-	-	TRBJ2-3	CASSPSLGAYTQYF	TGTGCCAGCAGCCCCTCCTTGGGGGCCTATACGCAGTATTTT
TRBV5-4	16	few	TRBD2	TRBJ2-1	CASSQRLAGDYNEQFF	TGTGCCAGCAGCCAAAGACTAGCGGGAGACTACAATGAGCAGTTCTTC
TRBV6-2/TRBV6-3	16	-	TRBD2	TRBJ2-4	CASSYTLAVAKNIQYF	TGTGCCAGCAGTTACACCCTAGCGGTAGCCAAAAACATTCAGTACTTC
TRBV6-4	14	-	-	TRBJ2-3	CASSLRSGADTQYF	TGTGCCAGCAGCCTACGATCGGGCGCGGATACGCAGTATTTT
TRBV4-1	15	-	-	TRBJ2-2	CASSGLRTNTGELFF	TGCGCCAGCAGCGGGTTGCGGACTAACACCGGGGAGCTGTTTTTT
TRBV24-1	13	few	-	TRBJ1-4	CATSDPRYEKLFF	TGTGCCACCAGTGATCCCCGCTATGAAAAACTGTTTTTT
TRBV2	15	-	-	TRBJ2-7	CASSDPGRRTYEQYF	TGTGCCAGCAGTGATCCTGGCAGGAGGACCTACGAGCAGTACTTC
TRBV6-2/TRBV6-3	16	many	TRBD2	TRBJ2-3	CASSYLGAGEEDTQYF	TGTGCCAGCAGTTACCTCGGGGCGGGAGAAGAAGATACGCAGTATTTT